A single sample gave rise to the 23 T cell receptor beta chains below, sequenced in a study of blood T cell repertoires in COVID-19. Here immunoSEQ multiplex PCR was the method, and the copy in TCRdb shows in-frame clones only, minus some. The sample includes more than 95,000 clones, about 80% seen only once; the top ten take approximately 3.4%. The sequencing input was peripheral blood. All receptors derive from a woman over 75 with active or convalescent COVID-19.

The chain combines TRBV28 with TRBJ1-2; D uncertain. Germline V gives CDR1 MDHEN, CDR2 SYDVKM. V lost 3 bases and J 8 bases, leaving 19 bases between the germline ends. There are 15 residues in the CDR3. The CDR3 DNA reads TGTGCCAGCAGTTTTCATCCGCTAGGGAGGTCCGGCTACACCTTC. Translating gives CASSFHPLGRSGYTF.

The CDR3: CASSITGGTGEQYF. The CDR3 DNA reads as TGTGCCAGTAGTATCACAGGGGGGACGGGCGAGCAGTACTTC. The chain carries TRBV19 and TRBJ2-7; TRBD1 aligns across 8 bases. Germline lookup yields CDR1 LNHDA and CDR2 SQIVND (reference sequence). The CDR3 consists of 14 residues. V lost 3 bases and J lost 6; bases outside the gene matches: 7.

V usage is TRBV6-5 and J usage is TRBJ1-4, with D tentatively TRBD1 (5 bases). The CDR3 is 13 residues long. V lost 5 bases to trimming and J lost 5 bases, with 9 bases between them. The germline gives CDR1 MNHEY, CDR2 SVGAGI. Here the CDR3 DNA reads TGTGCCAGCAGTAGACAGAAAAATGAAAAACTGTTTTTT. Residues: CASSRQKNEKLFF.

The chain recombines TRBV10-1 with TRBJ2-1; D may be TRBD1 (6 bases). The CDR3 has 16 amino acids. Germline CDR1 is WNHNN and CDR2 is SYGVQD (reference sequence). Trimming cost V 2 bases and J 3 bases, with 14 bases left between them. CDR3 loop: CASSERTEGGYNEQFF. CDR3 coding DNA: TGCGCCAGCAGTGAGCGGACAGAAGGTGGCTACAATGAGCAGTTCTTC.

CDR3 DNA sequence: TGCAGTGCTAGTCGTTTGAGTGGAGGAAATCAGCCCCAGCATTTT. It specifies CSASRLSGGNQPQHF. The gene calls are TRBV20-1 and TRBJ1-5; D unresolved. The CDR3 is 15 residues long. Germline V gives CDR1 DFQATT, CDR2 SNEGSKA (reference sequence). V was trimmed by 3 bases and J by 4 bases, leaving 16 bases between them.

The rearrangement joins TRBV7-3 to TRBJ1-2; D possibly corresponds to TRBD1 (5 bases). The CDR3 is made up of 15 amino acids. The germline V and J ends were trimmed by 5 bases and 8 bases, with 21 bases remaining between them. CDR1 and CDR2 from the germline V gene are SGHTA and FQGTGA. CDR3 in amino acids: CASSPSGRGAEGYTF. DNA of the CDR3: TGTGCCAGCAGCCCATCCGGGAGGGGAGCAGAAGGCTACACCTTC.

J is TRBJ2-1 and V is TRBV20-1; the D gene is possibly TRBD2 (6 bases). V gave up 3 bases and J gave up 7 bases, with 13 bases separating them. Germline CDR1 is DFQATT and CDR2 is SNEGSKA (reference sequence). CDR3 length: 13 amino acids. The CDR3 DNA sequence: TGCAGTGCTAGTACGGCGGGGTTAAATGAGCAGTTCTTC. It specifies CSASTAGLNEQFF.

The chain has TRBV24-1 and TRBJ2-6; 9 bases match TRBD1. This CDR3 has 19 residues. The V gene end was trimmed by 4 bases and the J gene end by 1 base; junction bases not matched to a gene: 10. Germline CDR1 reads KGHDR; CDR2 reads SFDVKD. The CDR3 loop reads CATSDRGQGGFSGANVLTF. The CDR3 DNA sequence: TGTGCCACCAGTGACAGGGGACAGGGTGGTTTTTCTGGGGCCAACGTCCTGACTTTC.

The rearrangement links TRBV9 to TRBJ2-5; 16 bases agree with TRBD2. The germline gives CDR1 SGDLS, CDR2 YYNGEE. The ends lost 7 bases at V and 4 bases at J; junction bases unmatched: 10. The CDR3 contains 17 residues. Written as DNA, the CDR3 is TGTGCCAGCGGGACCGGGACTAGCGGGGGGGCCGGAGAGACCCAGTACTTC. Protein product: CASGTGTSGGAGETQYF.

The CDR3 DNA reads TGTGCCAGCTCCCCCCGAGGCAGGAACACTGAAGCTTTCTTT. Protein product: CASSPRGRNTEAFF. The V gene is TRBV2, the J gene TRBJ1-1, with unresolved D. The germline V gene encodes CDR1 SNHLY and CDR2 FYNNEI. CDR3 size: 14 residues. V gave up 8 bases and J gave up 1 base, with 14 bases separating them.

Only one count was recorded for this clone. This sequence joins TRBV6-5 and TRBJ2-5, with 12 bases matching TRBD2. From germline, CDR1 is MNHEY and CDR2 SVGAGI. The CDR3 extends over 15 amino acids. J gave up 4 bases and V 6 bases, and 6 bases lay outside the gene matches. The CDR3 nucleotides read TGTGCCAGCAGGCCTAGCGGGGGGGCCGTAGAGACCCAGTACTTC. Translating gives CASRPSGGAVETQYF.

This chain joins TRBV7-9 and TRBJ1-1; 7 nucleotides align to TRBD1. The CDR3 has 18 residues. From germline, CDR1 is SEHNR and CDR2 FQNEAQ (reference sequence). J lost 5 bases, V lost 4 bases, and 19 bases had no gene match. The CDR3 coding sequence is TGTGCCAGCAGCTCCGCGGTGGGCGGGACAGTTTTTAATACTGAAGCTTTCTTT. It is translated as CASSSAVGGTVFNTEAFF.

The V and J genes are TRBV5-1 and TRBJ1-1; 11 bases map to TRBD1. Germline lookup yields CDR1 SGHRS and CDR2 YFSETQ. V was clipped by 2 bases and J by 11 bases; unmatched bases: 14. The CDR3 has 16 amino acids. CDR3 nucleotides: TGCGCCAGCAGCTTTGGGGACAGGGGGTCGGTTAGGGACGCTTTCTTT. Residues: CASSFGDRGSVRDAFF.

V and J are TRBV6-5 and TRBJ1-2; D possibly corresponds to TRBD1 (5 bases). CDR1 and CDR2 (germline): MNHEY, SVGAGI. The CDR3 totals 13 residues. V dropped 7 bases and J dropped 0 bases, with 9 bases sitting between them. The CDR3 loop is CASKEGANYGYTF. For the CDR3, the DNA is TGTGCCAGCAAAGAAGGGGCTAACTATGGCTACACCTTC.

This chain joins TRBV12-3 or TRBV12-4 and TRBJ1-5, with D possibly being TRBD1 (6 bases). The V and J ends lost 6 bases and 4 bases respectively, with 7 bases between them. The CDR3 runs 12 residues. CDR3 sequence (DNA): TGTGCCAGCAGGCAGGGGAATCAGCCCCAGCATTTT. Protein sequence: CASRQGNQPQHF.

The rearrangement links TRBV3-1 (or the pseudogene TRBV3-2) to TRBJ1-2; a possible D gene is TRBD1 (5 bases). CDR1 is LGHDT, CDR2 YNNKEL, per germline (reference sequence). This CDR3 contains 14 residues. V lost 5 bases and J 5 bases, leaving 15 bases between the germline ends. The CDR3 region is CASSDSGGRYGYTF. The CDR3 bases are TGTGCCAGCAGCGACAGCGGAGGGCGTTATGGCTACACCTTC.

This clone was detected only a few times. The CDR3 DNA follows: TGTGCCAGCAGCTTGAACGGCCAGGGTTACTTCGGCTACACCTTC. Protein sequence: CASSLNGQGYFGYTF. V usage is TRBV5-8 and J usage is TRBJ1-2; TRBD1 might be the D (5 bases). V was trimmed by 1 base and J by 8 bases, leaving 18 bases between them. CDR3 size: 15 residues. Per the germline V gene, CDR1 is SGHTS and CDR2 is YDEGEE.

The chain links TRBV6-5 to TRBJ2-3; D is possibly TRBD2 (5 bases). V gave up 7 bases and J gave up 4 bases, with 12 bases separating them. CDR3 length equals 13 residues. Germline loops: CDR1 MNHEY, CDR2 SVGAGI. CDR3 coding DNA: TGTGCCAGCACTCCGGGGATCCCAGATACGCAGTATTTT. Translated: CASTPGIPDTQYF.

The genes are TRBV18 and TRBJ2-6; TRBD1 matches 8 bases. V dropped 3 bases and J dropped 4; count of bases not matched to a gene: 11. This CDR3 contains 18 residues. Germline-derived CDR1 and CDR2 are KGHSH and LQKENI. CDR3 coding DNA: TGTGCCAGCTCACCGGTATCACCAGGGGGCTTCGGGGCCAACGTCCTGACTTTC. This codes for CASSPVSPGGFGANVLTF. Drawing the rest from reference TRBV18 and TRBJ2-6, the complete variable domain is NAGVMQNPRHLVRRRGQEARLRCSPMKGHSHVYWYRQLPEEGLKFMVYLQKENIIDESGMPKERFSAEFPKEGPSILRIQQVVRGDSAAYFCASSPVSPGGFGANVLTFGAGSRLTVL.

This chain uses TRBV28 with TRBJ1-1, with D perhaps TRBD1 (6 bases). This CDR3 has 12 residues. V lost 6 bases and J 9 bases, leaving 14 bases between the germline ends. Germline V gives CDR1 MDHEN, CDR2 SYDVKM. The CDR3 loop is CASRPGQTKAFF. The CDR3 bases are TGTGCCAGCAGGCCCGGACAGACAAAAGCTTTCTTT.

The rearrangement joins TRBV27 to TRBJ2-1; TRBD1 might be the D (5 bases). V was clipped by 5 bases and J by 0 bases, with 20 bases between them. Germline-derived CDR1 and CDR2 are MNHEY and SMNVEV (reference sequence). CDR3 size: 18 residues. The CDR3 DNA reads as TGTGCCAGCAGTCGACGGAGACAGCTCCAAGGCTCCTACAATGAGCAGTTCTTC. It encodes CASSRRRQLQGSYNEQFF.

This rearrangement joins TRBV19 to TRBJ2-1, with TRBD2 identical over 7 bases. Germline-derived CDR1 and CDR2 are LNHDA and SQIVND (reference sequence). V lost 8 bases, J lost 7 bases, and 14 bases stayed unmatched. The CDR3 is made up of 15 amino acids. The CDR3 DNA reads as TGTGCCAGTCAAAAAGTAGGAGCGGGAAGTAATGAGCAGTTCTTC. As protein: CASQKVGAGSNEQFF.

The rearrangement links TRBV7-2 to TRBJ1-3; D unclear. Germline assignment: CDR1 SGHTA and CDR2 FQGNSA. The CDR3 is made up of 16 amino acids. The V end was cut by 4 bases, the J end by 0 bases, with 13 bases between. CDR3 sequence (DNA): TGTGCCAGCAGCTCCACCCGGGGTGTCTCTGGAAACACCATATATTTT. Amino acids: CASSSTRGVSGNTIYF.